This is a list of T cell receptor beta chains from one sample in a study of T cell repertoires in cytomegalovirus infection. Via MiXCR, TCRdb re-called the reads, giving one row per CDR3 protein. The sample contains some 220,000 distinct CDR3 sequences, about 5.9% of which appear only once. Source material: PBMCs. These receptors came from a human donor in good health (CMV status not recorded). Some clones in this sample may be carry-over from other donors' samples. Each CDR3 is given with its conserved first and last residue. The D gene is left open where the match is weak. Size tells how often a clone was seen (once, few, many) or the class of an expanded clone, and some rows leave it out.

v_gene	d_gene	abundance	j_gene	CDR3nt	CDR3aa
TRBV12-3/TRBV12-4	.	many	TRBJ1-2	TGTGCCAGCAGTTTATCGGGGTCCTATGGCTACACCTTC	CASSLSGSYGYTF
TRBV7-9	.	many	TRBJ1-1	TGTGCCAGCAGCCCCCCGGGGGGCATGAACACTGAAGCTTTCTTT	CASSPPGGMNTEAFF
TRBV7-6	TRBD2	many	TRBJ2-3	TGTGCCAGCAGCCCAGACGGGGGGGGAAGCACAGATACGCAGTATTTT	CASSPDGGGSTDTQYF
TRBV20-1	TRBD1	many	TRBJ2-2	TGCAGTGCGAGAATTCCACCAGGGACAGGGGTAACCGGGGAGCTGTTTTTT	CSARIPPGTGVTGELFF
TRBV15	TRBD1	many	TRBJ1-5	TGTGCCACCAGCTTAGACAGGGGGGGTCAGCCCCAGCATTTT	CATSLDRGGQPQHF
TRBV20-1	TRBD1	many	TRBJ1-1	TGCAGTGCACCAGTACATGGGGACAGATTGAACACTGAAGCTTTCTTT	CSAPVHGDRLNTEAFF
TRBV19	.	.	TRBJ2-1	TGTGCCAGTAGTATGCCCTACAATGAGCAGTTCTTC	CASSMPYNEQFF
TRBV6-4	TRBD1	few	TRBJ2-1	TGTGCCAGCAGTATCGACAGGGGGCCACACAATGAGCAGTTCTTC	CASSIDRGPHNEQFF
TRBV7-2	.	many	TRBJ1-5	TGTGCCAGCAGCCCTAGAGGCTTTGGGAATCAGCCCCAGCATTTT	CASSPRGFGNQPQHF
TRBV2	TRBD1	many	TRBJ1-3	TGTGCCAGCAGCGGGACAGGGATTTTGTATGGAAACACCATATATTTT	CASSGTGILYGNTIYF
TRBV20-1	.	.	TRBJ1-1	TGCAGTGCTAGTCCCCGAGGCACTGAAGCTTTCTTT	CSASPRGTEAFF
TRBV7-9	TRBD1	many	TRBJ1-1	TGTGCCAGCAGCCTACACCGACAGGGGAACACTGAAGCTTTCTTT	CASSLHRQGNTEAFF
TRBV7-3	.	many	TRBJ1-1	TGTGCCAGCAGCTTAAAAGGCCAGGTTGAAGCTTTCTTT	CASSLKGQVEAFF